This TCR beta chain was sequenced during a study of T cell clonality in common variable immunodeficiency. V shed 2 bases and J shed 3 bases, with 5 bases lying between them. The CDR3 totals 13 residues. Germline loops: CDR1 KGHSH, CDR2 LQKENI. Produced via immunoSEQ multiplex PCR; TCRdb's table is partial and in-frame only. The sample holds some 38,000 clones, and no clone turns up only once. This clone appeared many times. With the read ending 3 residues before the CDR3 end, the germline J gene is used to fill in that end. This chain links TRBV18 with TRBJ1-5; no clear D. Sequenced sample: peripheral blood mononuclear cells. The sequence came from a person aged 18 to 70 in good health. The CDR3 loop is CASSPSLNQPQHF. The CDR3 DNA, read in part, is TGTGCCAGCTCACCATCTCTCAATCAGCCC.